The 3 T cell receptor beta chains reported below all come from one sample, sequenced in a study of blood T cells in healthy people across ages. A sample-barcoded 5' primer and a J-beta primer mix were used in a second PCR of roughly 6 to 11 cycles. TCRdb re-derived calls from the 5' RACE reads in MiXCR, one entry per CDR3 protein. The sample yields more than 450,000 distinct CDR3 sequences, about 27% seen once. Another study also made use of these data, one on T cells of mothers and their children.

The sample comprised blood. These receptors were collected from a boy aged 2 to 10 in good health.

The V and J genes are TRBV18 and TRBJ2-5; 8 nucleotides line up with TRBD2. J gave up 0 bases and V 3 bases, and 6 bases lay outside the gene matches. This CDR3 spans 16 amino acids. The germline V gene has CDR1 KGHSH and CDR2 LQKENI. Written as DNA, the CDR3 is TGTGCCAGCTCACCCCGCCAGCGGGGGTACCAAGAGACCCAGTACTTC. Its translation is CASSPRQRGYQETQYF.

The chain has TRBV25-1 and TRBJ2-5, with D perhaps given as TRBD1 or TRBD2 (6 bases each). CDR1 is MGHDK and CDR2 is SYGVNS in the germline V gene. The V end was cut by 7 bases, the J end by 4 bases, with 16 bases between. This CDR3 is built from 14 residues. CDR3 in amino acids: CASKPGAEIETQYF. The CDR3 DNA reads TGTGCCAGCAAGCCGGGGGCTGAGATAGAGACCCAGTACTTC.

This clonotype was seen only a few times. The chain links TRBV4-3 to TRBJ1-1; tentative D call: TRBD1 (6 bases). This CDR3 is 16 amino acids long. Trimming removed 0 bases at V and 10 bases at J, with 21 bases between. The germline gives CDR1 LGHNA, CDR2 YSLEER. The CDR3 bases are TGCGCCAGCAGCCAAGAATATGAGGGGGGAGGGTTTGGAGCTTTCTTT. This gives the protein CASSQEYEGGGFGAFF.